The TCR beta chain described here comes from a study of T cell repertoires in cytomegalovirus infection. With respect to this clonotype: The antigen remains undetermined.

Losses at the gene ends were 5 bases for V and 6 bases for J; bases not matched to a gene: 21. The CDR3 is 18 residues long. Overall study findings and caveats: Dominant in the ex vivo response were TCR beta clonotypes restricted by HLA-C and specific for CMV.

Via MiXCR, TCRdb re-called the reads, giving one row per CDR3 protein. Of approximately 590,000 distinct CDR3 sequences listed, just under 40% are singletons. This TCR came from a human donor in good health (CMV status not recorded). Some clones in this sample may be carry-over from other donors' samples. V usage is TRBV12-3 or TRBV12-4 and J usage is TRBJ1-2; TRBD1 aligns across 7 bases. The sample in question was cultured PBMCs, obtained from culture after CMV antigen stimulation. The CDR3 is CASSQAPLYMGQGDGYTF. DNA of the CDR3: TGTGCCAGCAGTCAAGCCCCTCTATACATGGGGCAGGGGGATGGCTACACCTTC.